This T cell receptor beta chain appears in the sequencing data of a study of cytomegalovirus exposure and HLA in healthy donors. Study-level findings and limits: Most CMV-associated TCR beta chains appeared HLA-restricted in a later analysis. Most of the TCR beta V segments (in an earlier analysis) were productive either about 87% or about 30% of the time.

Trimming left V 3 bases short and J 0 bases short, with 9 bases between. CDR3 length: 15 residues. CDR1 MNHEY and CDR2 SMNVEV come from the germline V gene (reference sequence). Notes on this clone: Its antigen is unknown.

The PCR made use of 60 Vbeta and 13 Jbeta primers. Sequenced by immunoSEQ multiplex PCR; TCRdb stores in-frame clones only, minus some. Of about 150,000 clones listed, over 60% were seen once; the top ten hold around 2.9%. The chain uses TRBV27 and TRBJ1-5; D remains ambiguous. Source material: PBMCs. The TCR originated in a woman in her 30s in good health and CMV-seropositive. CDR3 residues: CASSFVFNSNQPQHF. In DNA, the CDR3 is TGTGCCAGCAGTTTCGTGTTTAATAGCAATCAGCCCCAGCATTTT.